This T cell receptor (beta chain) is from a study of beta chain features in type 1 diabetes. Overall study results and limits: Amplification by PCR could prefer shorter templates, with the same effect in patients and controls. Comparison showed that naive, central memory and Treg TCRB repertoires appeared more similar among patients than among healthy donors.

Between the trimmed V and J ends, which lost 3 bases and 4 bases, there was a span of 7 bases. This CDR3 is 12 amino acids long. CDR1 and CDR2 (germline): MNHEY, SVGAGI. All of the isolated RNA was reverse transcribed, so expressed TCRB transcripts were sequenced. Assay used: immunoSEQ multiplex PCR; TCRdb lists only in-frame clones, some missing. The sample holds 130,000 to 150,000 clones; more than 9% are singletons and the top ten take around 1.2%. Details on this clone: The antigen is unknown. In the same sample, other DNA sequences code for this CDR3.

Sorting that relied on CD45RO/CCR7/CD25/CD127/CD95/CD27 yielded CD4+ naive, central memory, regulatory and stem cell-like memory cells. The source of this sequence is a man aged 18 to 29 in good health. The chain uses TRBV6-5 and TRBJ2-7; D might be TRBD2 (5 bases). Sequenced sample: naive CD4+ T cells from blood. In DNA form, the CDR3 reads TGTGCCAGCAGTTATCCGGGGTACGAGCAGTACTTC. It translates to CASSYPGYEQYF.